The 17 T cell receptor beta chains below all came from one sample that was sequenced in a study of blood T cell repertoires in COVID-19 (dated by TCRdb to 2020 to 2021). The method behind the library was the immunoSEQ multiplex PCR assay. TCRdb obtained this table from immuneACCESS and retained in-frame rearrangements with V and J assigned. These tables miss some clones; where compared with another copy, unresolved V genes account for less than half of the shortfall, and the remainder is unexplained. The sample profile shows some 150,000 clones; less than 90% of them were found once. The ten largest make up about 2.5% of the sample. Sequenced: peripheral blood. Every receptor here comes from a woman aged 70-85 years with acute or convalescent COVID-19.

The chain carries TRBV7-9 and TRBJ1-5; D gene ambiguous. The germline V gene has CDR1 SEHNR and CDR2 FQNEAQ (reference sequence). The CDR3 length is 12 residues. V lost 1 base and J lost 7, with 5 bases in between. Written as DNA, the CDR3 is TGTGCCAGCAGCTTAGACTACCAGCCCCAGCATTTT. Encoded protein: CASSLDYQPQHF.

The chain recombines TRBV4-1 with TRBJ2-3; 9 bases line up with TRBD2. CDR1 and CDR2 from the germline V gene are MGHRA and YSYEKL. After removal of 4 bases from V and 6 bases from J, the junction contained 17 bases not matched to a gene. This CDR3 is built from 18 residues. The chain's CDR3 is CASSPVSIRGGAYDTQYF. CDR3 coding DNA: TGCGCCAGCAGCCCTGTATCCATTCGCGGGGGGGCGTATGATACGCAGTATTTT.

V and J are TRBV3-1 (or the pseudogene TRBV3-2) and TRBJ1-6; the D is unclear. The CDR3 totals 13 residues. Germline CDR1 reads LGHDT; CDR2 reads YNNKEL (reference sequence). Deletions cut 4 bases from V and 10 bases from J, with 11 bases between. The CDR3 spells CASSPSSSSPLHF. The CDR3 DNA follows: TGTGCCAGCAGCCCTTCGAGTTCCTCACCCCTCCACTTT.

The chain has TRBV12-5 and TRBJ1-5, with TRBD1 identical over 8 bases. J lost 4 bases, V lost 2 bases, and 16 bases had no gene match. Germline CDR1 LGHNT, CDR2 FRNRAP. This CDR3 contains 19 residues. This CDR3 reads CASGLHSSVGQGWNQPQHF. The CDR3 DNA follows: TGTGCTAGTGGTTTGCACTCCTCAGTCGGACAGGGCTGGAATCAGCCCCAGCATTTT.

This clone appeared a single time. The chain uses TRBV30 and TRBJ2-3, with D uncertain. The CDR3 has 12 residues. V was trimmed by 8 bases and J by 1 base, leaving 10 bases between them. CDR1 is GTSNPN, CDR2 SVGIG, per germline (reference sequence). As DNA, the CDR3 is TGTGCCACTAATTCCCGCACAGATACGCAGTATTTT. Translation gives CATNSRTDTQYF.

CDR3 loop: CASSPRTGSNQPQHF. The CDR3 coding sequence is TGTGCCAGCAGCCCACGGACAGGTAGCAATCAGCCCCAGCATTTT. J is TRBJ1-5 and V is TRBV11-2, with 7 bases that match TRBD1. This CDR3 is 15 amino acids long. Germline values: CDR1 SGHAT, CDR2 FQNNGV. V lost 5 bases, J lost 0 bases, and 4 bases stayed unmatched.

The gene calls are TRBV28 and TRBJ2-7, with TRBD1 as a possible D gene (5 bases). V was cut by 4 bases and J by 2 bases, with 12 bases left in between. This CDR3 is 14 amino acids long. Per the germline V gene, CDR1 is MDHEN and CDR2 is SYDVKM. The DNA of the CDR3 is TGTGCCAGCAGTTCCCCGACAGCCACCTACGAGCAGTACGTC. Protein: CASSSPTATYEQYV.

This clone turned up a few times. The rearrangement joins TRBV19 to TRBJ1-4; a possible D gene is TRBD1 (6 bases). Germline CDR1 and CDR2: LNHDA and SQIVND (reference sequence). Trimming removed 8 bases at V and 10 bases at J, with 8 bases between. The CDR3 length is 10 residues. The CDR3, as DNA: TGTGCCAGTGGGGGCAGAAAACTGTTTTTT. It codes for CASGGRKLFF.

V usage is TRBV18 and J usage is TRBJ1-2; no reliable D call. This CDR3 contains 13 residues. V was pared by 2 bases and J by 6 bases, with 10 bases between. CDR1 KGHSH and CDR2 LQKENI come from the germline V gene. The CDR3 nucleotides read TGTGCCAGCTCACCAACGGAGGTTCATGGCTACACCTTC. Translating gives CASSPTEVHGYTF.

Written as DNA, the CDR3 is TGTGCCATCAGTGCGACTAGCCCACTTAGCACAGATACGCAGTATTTT. Protein: CAISATSPLSTDTQYF. The chain uses TRBV10-3 and TRBJ2-3; the match to TRBD2 covers 7 bases. There are 16 residues in the CDR3. Germline V lookup: CDR1 ENHRY, CDR2 SYGVKD. V trimming: 4 bases; J trimming: 0 bases; junction bases outside the gene matches: 7.

The chain links TRBV6-1 to TRBJ1-5; possible D gene TRBD1, 5 bases. This CDR3 is 15 amino acids long. Trimming removed 0 bases at V and 1 base at J, with 7 bases between. CDR1 is MNHNS, CDR2 SASEGT, per germline. Here the CDR3 reads CASSEAAGSNQPQHF. The DNA of the CDR3 is TGTGCCAGCAGTGAAGCAGCAGGGAGCAATCAGCCCCAGCATTTT.

The rearrangement links TRBV15 to TRBJ2-1, with TRBD2 identical over 9 bases. The CDR3 totals 14 residues. With 5 bases clipped from V and 10 bases from J, the junction kept 9 bases outside the gene matches. Germline V gene lookup returns CDR1 LNHNV and CDR2 YYDKDF (reference sequence). The CDR3, as DNA: TGTGCCACCAGCTTGGGCGGGGGGGCTAGGGAGCAGTTCTTC. Protein: CATSLGGGAREQFF. Full variable domain (outside the CDR3, taken from reference TRBV15 and TRBJ2-1): DAMVIQNPRYQVTQFGKPVTLSCSQTLNHNVMYWYQQKSSQAPKLLFHYYDKDFNNEADTPDNFQSRRPNTSFCFLDIRSPGLGDTAMYLCATSLGGGAREQFFGPGTRLTVL.

The chain has TRBV19 and TRBJ1-5; 10 bases map to TRBD1. The CDR3 has 22 residues. The trim removed 5 bases at V and 1 base at J, leaving 23 bases unmatched. Germline V gene lookup returns CDR1 LNHDA and CDR2 SQIVND (reference sequence). The CDR3: CASSLKTGGGRAKVFSNQPQHF. DNA of the CDR3: TGTGCCAGTAGTTTAAAGACAGGGGGCGGGCGGGCTAAGGTGTTCAGCAATCAGCCCCAGCATTTT.

This chain links TRBV19 with TRBJ2-6; the D gene is possibly TRBD1 (6 bases). Trimming took off 4 bases at V and 0 bases at J, with 19 bases between the two ends. The V gene's germline CDR1 is LNHDA and CDR2 SQIVND (reference sequence). The CDR3 contains 19 residues. The CDR3 DNA is TGTGCCAGTAGTAGAACACTACAGGGTTTGAGCTCTGGGGCCAACGTCCTGACTTTC. It translates to CASSRTLQGLSSGANVLTF.

The chain recombines TRBV6-5 with TRBJ1-2; a weak D match, TRBD1 (6 bases). The length of the CDR3 is 14 residues. The germline V gene has CDR1 MNHEY and CDR2 SVGAGI. Between the trimmed V and J ends, which lost 4 bases and 6 bases, there was a span of 15 bases. CDR3 nucleotide sequence: TGTGCCAGCAGTTCCGGGGGGCTGGCGAATGGCTACACCTTC. Protein product: CASSSGGLANGYTF.

The rearrangement joins TRBV28 to TRBJ1-2; TRBD1 agrees at 8 bases. Germline-derived CDR1 and CDR2 are MDHEN and SYDVKM. The J segment lost 1 base and the V segment lost 3 bases, leaving 7 bases of the junction unmatched. This CDR3 has 16 residues. CDR3 coding DNA: TGTGCCAGCAGTTTGGGGGCAGGGGGCTATAACTATGGCTACACCTTC. Its translation is CASSLGAGGYNYGYTF.

In this sample, this clone turned up once. This chain joins TRBV11-3 and TRBJ2-5, with a weak D call TRBD2 (5 bases). V was pared by 5 bases and J by 5 bases, with 12 bases between. Germline values: CDR1 SGHNT, CDR2 YENEEA. The CDR3 totals 13 residues. The CDR3, as DNA: TGTGCCAGCAGCCGCGGGCGGTGGGAGACCCAGTACTTC. This gives the protein CASSRGRWETQYF.